These T cell receptor beta chains were read from a single sample in a study of T cells in Graves' hyperthyroidism and ophthalmopathy. TCRdb re-called the multiplex PCR reads through MiXCR, storing one row per CDR3 protein. The sample has fewer than 700,000 distinct CDR3 sequences, roughly 17% seen once. The specimen sequenced was blood. These receptors all come from a woman between 18 and 29 years old with Graves' ophthalmopathy. The CDR3 runs from the conserved cysteine through the conserved F or W. A D gene is named only where the DNA matches it firmly. Only some rows state a clone size, as once, few, many or a class for expanded clones.

D,J,size,V,CDR3,DNA
NA,TRBJ2-1,NA,TRBV7-7,CASSLGSGDNEQFF,TGTGCTAGCAGCTTAGGTTCCGGGGACAATGAGCAGTTCTTC
NA,TRBJ2-7,many,TRBV27,CASSPLGGHEQYF,TGTGCCAGCAGTCCCCTAGGGGGGCACGAGCAGTACTTC
TRBD1,TRBJ1-1,many,TRBV12-3/TRBV12-4,CASRQGASEAFF,TGTGCCAGCAGGCAGGGGGCGTCTGAAGCTTTCTTT
NA,TRBJ1-2,NA,TRBV28,CASSGQNGYTF,TGTGCCAGCAGCGGACAGAATGGCTACACCTTC
NA,TRBJ1-3,few,TRBV10-3,CAISEQGSSGNTIYF,TGTGCCATCAGTGAACAGGGTAGCTCTGGAAACACCATATATTTT
NA,TRBJ1-1,many,TRBV20-1,CSAPATEAFF,TGCAGTGCGCCAGCCACTGAAGCTTTCTTT
NA,TRBJ1-1,NA,TRBV25-1,CASSAIGSTEAFF,TGTGCCAGCAGTGCTATCGGGTCCACTGAAGCTTTCTTT
TRBD1,TRBJ1-5,NA,TRBV7-8,CASTMTGGRQPQHF,TGTGCCAGCACCATGACAGGGGGAAGGCAGCCCCAGCATTTT
TRBD2,TRBJ2-7,many,TRBV28,CASSLVRELDEQYF,TGTGCCAGCAGTTTGGTGCGGGAGCTCGACGAGCAGTACTTC
TRBD2,TRBJ2-5,many,TRBV6-1,CASSRTSGAQETQYF,TGTGCCAGCAGTCGGACTAGCGGAGCCCAAGAGACCCAGTACTTC
NA,TRBJ2-3,many,TRBV20-1,CSARTPPTDTQYF,TGCAGTGCTAGAACACCACCCACAGATACGCAGTATTTT
NA,TRBJ2-7,many,TRBV29-1,CSVEDQGSGYEQYF,TGCAGCGTTGAAGATCAGGGTAGCGGCTACGAGCAGTACTTC
TRBD2,TRBJ2-3,many,TRBV11-2,CASSLGRLAGLRGDTQYF,TGTGCCAGCAGCTTAGGCCGCCTAGCGGGGCTCCGCGGGGATACGCAGTATTTT
TRBD1,TRBJ2-3,NA,TRBV11-3,CASSLGGGLSTDTQYF,TGTGCCAGCAGCTTAGGAGGGGGCCTGAGCACAGATACGCAGTATTTT
NA,TRBJ2-2,many,TRBV27,CASSEGTFYTGELFF,TGTGCCAGCAGTGAGGGGACTTTCTACACCGGGGAGCTGTTTTTT
NA,TRBJ1-2,NA,TRBV5-4,CAGSLTGHYTF,TGTGCCGGCAGCTTGACAGGTCATTACACCTTC
TRBD1,TRBJ1-1,many,TRBV10-3,CAISEVSGQGKDEAFF,TGTGCCATCAGTGAGGTCTCGGGACAGGGAAAGGATGAAGCTTTCTTT
NA,TRBJ1-1,many,TRBV27,CASSAYRVSAEAFF,TGTGCCAGCAGTGCCTACAGGGTTAGCGCTGAAGCTTTCTTT
NA,TRBJ2-7,NA,TRBV7-9,CASSLAVRADGSSYEQYF,TGTGCCAGCAGCTTAGCGGTAAGGGCGGATGGAAGCTCCTACGAGCAGTACTTC
NA,TRBJ1-1,few,TRBV14,CASSLDRQEAFF,TGTGCCAGCAGCCTCGACCGACAGGAGGCTTTCTTT
NA,TRBJ2-7,few,TRBV5-1,CASSDLAQYEQYF,TGCGCCAGCAGCGATCTAGCGCAGTACGAGCAGTACTTC
NA,TRBJ1-2,many,TRBV6-1,CASSPGADYGYTF,TGTGCCAGCAGCCCCGGGGCTGATTATGGCTACACCTTC
NA,TRBJ2-7,NA,TRBV4-2,CASSQEGLNSYEQYF,TGTGCCAGCAGCCAAGAGGGACTGAACTCCTACGAGCAGTACTTC
NA,TRBJ2-3,many,TRBV2,CASKSPGGYTDTQYF,TGTGCCAGCAAATCCCCCGGGGGATACACAGATACGCAGTATTTT
NA,TRBJ2-1,many,TRBV2,CASSEHPPGIYNEQFF,TGTGCCAGCAGTGAACACCCCCCGGGGATATACAATGAGCAGTTCTTC
TRBD1,TRBJ2-7,many,TRBV28,CASSLRDSSYEQYF,TGTGCCAGCAGTCTAAGGGACAGCTCCTACGAGCAGTACTTC
NA,TRBJ1-1,many,TRBV18,CASSPELGAYTEAFF,TGTGCCAGCTCACCCGAATTGGGTGCTTACACTGAAGCTTTCTTT
NA,TRBJ2-3,NA,TRBV6-4,CASSDSMGGTDTQYF,TGTGCCAGCAGTGACTCGATGGGGGGCACAGATACGCAGTATTTT
NA,TRBJ2-4,many,TRBV2,CASRRTLAKNIQYF,TGTGCCAGCAGACGAACTCTAGCCAAAAACATTCAGTACTTC
NA,TRBJ1-4,many,TRBV12-3/TRBV12-4,CASSDDETNEKLFF,TGTGCCAGCAGTGACGACGAAACTAATGAAAAACTGTTTTTT
TRBD2,TRBJ2-5,many,TRBV15,CATSRGRLAGQETQYF,TGTGCCACCAGCAGAGGACGACTAGCGGGGCAAGAGACCCAGTACTTC
TRBD2,TRBJ2-1,NA,TRBV4-1,CASTKRNRLAENNEQFF,TGCGCCAGCACCAAGAGGAATCGACTAGCGGAGAACAATGAGCAGTTCTTC
NA,TRBJ2-7,many,TRBV7-2,CASSLGSGEQYF,TGTGCCAGCAGCTTGGGCTCGGGGGAGCAGTACTTC
NA,TRBJ1-4,few,TRBV5-5,CASSFLDGATNEKLFF,TGTGCCAGCAGCTTTCTCGACGGAGCAACTAATGAAAAACTGTTTTTT
NA,TRBJ1-1,many,TRBV2,CASSEDPGLNTEAFF,TGTGCCAGCAGTGAAGATCCAGGGTTGAACACTGAAGCTTTCTTT
NA,TRBJ1-2,many,TRBV2,CASSEAKGRHYGYTF,TGTGCCAGCAGTGAAGCGAAGGGGCGCCACTATGGCTACACCTTC
NA,TRBJ2-3,many,TRBV27,CASSLRRGTDTQYF,TGTGCCAGCAGTTTACGGCGGGGCACAGATACGCAGTATTTT
NA,TRBJ2-7,NA,TRBV25-1,CASSDWYEQYF,TGTGCCAGCAGTGATTGGTACGAGCAGTACTTC
NA,TRBJ1-6,many,TRBV12-3/TRBV12-4,CASSNSNSPLHF,TGTGCCAGCAGTAACTCGAATTCACCCCTCCACTTT
NA,TRBJ2-7,NA,TRBV7-6,CASSFIQGSYEQYF,TGTGCCAGCAGCTTCATACAGGGTTCCTACGAGCAGTACTTC